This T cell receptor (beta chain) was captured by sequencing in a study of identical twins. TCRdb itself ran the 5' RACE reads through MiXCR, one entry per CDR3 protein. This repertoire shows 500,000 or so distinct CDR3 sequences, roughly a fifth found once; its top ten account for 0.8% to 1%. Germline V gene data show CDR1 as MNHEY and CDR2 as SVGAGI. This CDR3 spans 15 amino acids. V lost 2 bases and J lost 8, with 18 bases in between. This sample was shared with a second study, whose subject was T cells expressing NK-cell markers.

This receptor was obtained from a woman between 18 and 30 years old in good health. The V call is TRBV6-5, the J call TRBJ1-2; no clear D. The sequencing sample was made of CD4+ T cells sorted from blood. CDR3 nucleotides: TGTGCCAGCAGTTACGGGCAGAGGACCCTGCTCGGCTACACCTTC. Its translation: CASSYGQRTLLGYTF.